A single sample gave rise to the 26 T cell receptor beta chains below, sequenced in a study of blood T cell repertoires in COVID-19. Using immunoSEQ multiplex PCR, the repertoire was profiled, and TCRdb retains in-frame clones only, with some absent. The data hold fewer than 200,000 clones, with 86% observed a single time. Sequencing was performed on peripheral blood. The source is a man in his fifties or sixties with active or convalescent COVID-19.

The V gene is TRBV7-2, the J gene TRBJ1-2; possible D gene TRBD1, 6 bases. Germline V gene sequence: CDR1 SGHTA, CDR2 FQGNSA. Trimming left V 0 bases short and J 4 bases short, with 18 bases between. The CDR3 loop spans 17 amino acids. CDR3 in amino acids: CASSLASGGNGIYGYTF. DNA for the CDR3: TGTGCCAGCAGCTTAGCGAGCGGGGGCAATGGTATCTATGGCTACACCTTC.

The chain carries TRBV5-1 and TRBJ2-1; 8 bases line up with TRBD2. The CDR3 consists of 15 residues. J was trimmed by 4 bases and V by 0 bases; bases with no gene match: 3. Germline CDR1 is SGHRS and CDR2 is YFSETQ. The CDR3 nucleotides are TGCGCCAGCAGCTTGGCGGGAGGGAGGTACAATGAGCAGTTCTTC. Protein sequence: CASSLAGGRYNEQFF.

The V gene is TRBV5-3, the J gene TRBJ1-3; no reliable D call. TRBV5-3 is noted as an ORF with a role that remains uncertain. The CDR3 runs 13 residues. V gave up 1 base and J gave up 0 bases, with 2 bases separating them. The CDR3, as DNA: TGTGCCAGAAGCTTGCTCTCTGGAAACACCATATATTTT. Its protein is CARSLLSGNTIYF.

The V gene is TRBV6-1, the J gene TRBJ1-1; 7 positions agree with TRBD1. The germline CDR1 and CDR2 sequences are MNHNS and SASEGT. With V trimmed by 6 bases and J by 7 bases, 5 bases remained unmatched. There are 12 residues in the CDR3. This chain's CDR3 is CASSFGQVEAFF. As DNA, the CDR3 is TGTGCCAGCAGCTTCGGACAGGTTGAAGCTTTCTTT.

The gene calls are TRBV19 and TRBJ1-5; D gene uncertain. CDR3 length: 18 amino acids. Germline V CDR1 and CDR2: LNHDA, SQIVND (reference sequence). The V end was cut by 11 bases, the J end by 0 bases, with 26 bases between. The CDR3 DNA reads TGTGCCCCCCCGGGGTGGAGTTGGTGTGTGTGTAGCAATCAGCCCCAGCATTTT. Its protein product is CAPPGWSWCVCSNQPQHF.

The J gene is TRBJ2-1, the V gene TRBV5-4; no definite D call. Per germline, CDR1 SGHNT and CDR2 YYREEE (reference sequence). CDR3 length: 10 amino acids. The ends were cut back, 6 bases at V and 6 bases at J, with 4 bases in the middle. The CDR3 sequence: CASIRNEQFF. CDR3 DNA sequence: TGTGCCAGCATCCGCAATGAGCAGTTCTTC.

The chain couples TRBV18 to TRBJ1-3, with D maybe TRBD1 (6 bases). Germline CDR1 KGHSH, CDR2 LQKENI. Deletions cut 1 base from V and 0 bases from J, with 19 bases between. CDR3 length: 19 residues. CDR3 bases: TGTGCCAGCTCACCACAGAACACCAGGGGACGAATCTCTGGAAACACCATATATTTT. This translates into CASSPQNTRGRISGNTIYF.

V gene TRBV12-5 combines with J gene TRBJ2-3; 7 nucleotides agree with TRBD1. The CDR3 covers 16 residues. The ends lost 4 bases at V and 1 base at J; junction bases unmatched: 8. The V gene's germline CDR1 is LGHNT and CDR2 FRNRAP. CDR3 bases: TGTGCTAGTGGTTCGGGACAGTTTCTAGGCACAGATACGCAGTATTTT. Residues: CASGSGQFLGTDTQYF.

V gene TRBV30 combines with J gene TRBJ2-2, with D hard to call. Trimming took 5 bases from V and 5 from J, leaving 12 bases between them. Germline V CDR1 and CDR2: GTSNPN, SVGIG (reference sequence). The CDR3 spans 13 residues. For the CDR3, the DNA is TGTGCCTGGGGACCGATGCGGACCGGGGAGCTGTTTTTT. Protein sequence: CAWGPMRTGELFF.

The V and J genes are TRBV5-1 and TRBJ1-5; perhaps TRBD1 as D (5 bases). The V end was cut by 4 bases, the J end by 1 base, with 9 bases between. The CDR3 length is 14 residues. Germline-derived CDR1 and CDR2 are SGHRS and YFSETQ. CDR3: CASSPAGSNQPQHF. The CDR3 DNA is TGCGCCAGCAGCCCGGCAGGGAGCAATCAGCCCCAGCATTTT. Looking up the rest from reference TRBV5-1 and TRBJ1-5 gives the full variable domain: KAGVTQTPRYLIKTRGQQVTLSCSPISGHRSVSWYQQTPGQGLQFLFEYFSETQRNKGNFPGRFSGRQFSNSRSEMNVSTLELGDSALYLCASSPAGSNQPQHFGDGTRLSIL.

This chain uses TRBV12-3 or TRBV12-4 with TRBJ2-1; D is unclear. Trimming cost V 4 bases and J 8 bases, with 6 bases left between them. This CDR3 spans 11 amino acids. In DNA form, the CDR3 reads TGTGCCAGCAGTTCCCCCTATGAGCAGTTCTTC. It is translated as CASSSPYEQFF.

This chain joins TRBV5-4 and TRBJ2-1; 7 bases agree with TRBD2. Trimming removed 4 bases from V and 0 bases from J; junction bases left unmatched: 7. The CDR3 runs 16 residues. The germline CDR1 and CDR2 sequences are SGHNT and YYREEE (reference sequence). The CDR3 region has the DNA TGTGCCAGCAGCGGTCGTGCTAGCGGCTCCTACAATGAGCAGTTCTTC. Its translation: CASSGRASGSYNEQFF.

The J gene is TRBJ2-7, the V gene TRBV2; the D gene is possibly TRBD2 (5 bases). The germline V and J ends were trimmed by 1 base and 6 bases, with 16 bases remaining between them. CDR3 size: 15 residues. Germline V gene data show CDR1 as SNHLY and CDR2 as FYNNEI. The CDR3 DNA follows: TGTGCCAGCAGTGAAGTGGCAGCGGCCAACTCCGAGCAGTACTTC. This translates into CASSEVAAANSEQYF.

With respect to this clone: Other nucleotide sequences from this sample produce the same CDR3. This chain joins TRBV28 and TRBJ1-2; D ambiguous. This CDR3 has 13 amino acids. Germline assignment: CDR1 MDHEN and CDR2 SYDVKM. V lost 2 bases and J 3 bases, leaving 7 bases between the germline ends. The CDR3 reads CASSLGGDYGYTF. CDR3 in DNA: TGTGCCAGCAGTTTAGGAGGTGACTATGGCTACACCTTC.

The gene calls are TRBV2 and TRBJ2-7; D remains unclear. The germline V gene encodes CDR1 SNHLY and CDR2 FYNNEI. V lost 4 bases and J lost 0, with 7 bases in between. CDR3 size: 13 residues. The DNA for the CDR3 is TGTGCCAGCAGTGTTCCTAGCTCCTACGAGCAGTACTTC. Protein: CASSVPSSYEQYF.

This clone was counted between two and nine times. V usage is TRBV6-1 and J usage is TRBJ2-7, with D possibly TRBD1 on 6 matching bases. The CDR3 contains 13 residues. Per the germline V gene, CDR1 is MNHNS and CDR2 is SASEGT. Trimming took off 3 bases at V and 3 bases at J, with 9 bases between the two ends. Here the CDR3 reads CASSDRGFYEQYF. In DNA form, the CDR3 reads TGTGCCAGCAGTGACAGGGGTTTCTACGAGCAGTACTTC.

Comment on this clone: Different DNA sequences within this sample yield the same CDR3. The V gene is TRBV28, the J gene TRBJ2-2, with D uncertain. This CDR3 is built from 13 residues. Trimming left V 2 bases short and J 2 bases short, with 3 bases between. Per germline, CDR1 MDHEN and CDR2 SYDVKM. CDR3 sequence reads: CASSLQNTGELFF. The CDR3, as DNA: TGTGCCAGCAGTTTACAAAACACCGGGGAGCTGTTTTTT.

This chain links TRBV9 with TRBJ1-5; the match to TRBD1 covers 8 bases. The length of the CDR3 is 13 residues. CDR1 is SGDLS and CDR2 is YYNGEE in the germline V gene. J lost 7 bases, V lost 3 bases, and 3 bases had no gene match. As DNA, the CDR3 is TGTGCCAGCAGCGAACAGGGGGAACAGCCCCAGCATTTT. Protein: CASSEQGEQPQHF.

The chain carries TRBV24-1 and TRBJ2-1; D gene ambiguous. The CDR3 contains 12 residues. V lost 8 bases and J lost 9, with 13 bases in between. CDR1 is KGHDR and CDR2 is SFDVKD in the germline V gene. This CDR3 reads CATNHPGGEQFF. In DNA form, the CDR3 reads TGTGCCACCAATCATCCCGGCGGTGAGCAGTTCTTC.

This clone was seen a handful of times. The rearrangement uses TRBV5-6 and TRBJ1-1; possible D gene TRBD1, 5 bases. CDR1 is SGHDT and CDR2 is YYEEEE in the germline V gene. The CDR3 has 15 amino acids. Trimming pared 4 bases from V and 4 bases from J, leaving 17 bases between. The CDR3, as DNA: TGTGCCAGCAGCATGGAGGCGGGGGTTGGCACTGAAGCTTTCTTT. Protein product: CASSMEAGVGTEAFF.

The V and J genes are TRBV4-2 and TRBJ1-5; the D is unclear. The germline V and J ends were trimmed by 0 bases and 4 bases, with 4 bases remaining between them. The CDR3 has 13 residues. Germline CDR1 reads LGHNA; CDR2 reads YNFKEQ. The chain's CDR3 is CASSQDKNQPQHF. Written as DNA, the CDR3 is TGTGCCAGCAGCCAAGATAAAAATCAGCCCCAGCATTTT.

The chain uses TRBV6-7 and TRBJ1-5; tentative D call: TRBD1 (6 bases). Being an ORF, TRBV6-7 has a function that is uncertain. The CDR3 is 14 residues long. Trimming shortened V by 4 bases and J by 4 bases, and 11 bases separated the two germline ends. This chain's CDR3 is CASSWDNLNQPQHF. In nucleotides, the CDR3 is TGTGCCAGCAGTTGGGACAACCTAAATCAGCCCCAGCATTTT.

This rearrangement joins TRBV5-1 to TRBJ2-1, with 8 bases matching TRBD2. The germline V gene has CDR1 SGHRS and CDR2 YFSETQ. J was trimmed by 4 bases and V by 0 bases; bases with no gene match: 3. The CDR3 extends over 15 amino acids. CDR3 sequence (DNA): TGCGCCAGCAGCTTGGAACTAGCGGCTTACAATGAGCAGTTCTTC. Translation gives CASSLELAAYNEQFF.

This chain links TRBV6-5 with TRBJ2-7, with 7 nucleotides matching TRBD1. This CDR3 is built from 14 residues. The V gene's germline CDR1 is MNHEY and CDR2 SVGAGI. V lost 5 bases to trimming and J lost 3 bases; unmatched junction nucleotides: 7. The CDR3 here is CASSRKGQSYEQYF. Here the CDR3 DNA reads TGTGCCAGCAGTCGCAAGGGACAGAGCTACGAGCAGTACTTC.

The chain couples TRBV28 to TRBJ2-7; 9 bases map to TRBD1. Trimming at V came to 3 bases and at J to 5 bases, leaving 8 bases not matched to a gene. The CDR3 is 15 amino acids. The germline CDR1 and CDR2 sequences are MDHEN and SYDVKM. The CDR3 spells CASSFFGQGSHEQYF. Written as DNA, the CDR3 is TGTGCCAGCAGTTTTTTCGGACAGGGGTCCCACGAGCAGTACTTC.

The chain recombines TRBV27 with TRBJ1-1; 8 nucleotides line up with TRBD1. V gave up 2 bases and J gave up 3 bases; unmatched junction bases: 2. Germline V gene sequence: CDR1 MNHEY, CDR2 SMNVEV (reference sequence). The CDR3 totals 14 residues. The CDR3 bases are TGTGCCAGCAGTTTAGGGACAGGAGACACTGAAGCTTTCTTT. The encoded protein is CASSLGTGDTEAFF.